This is a list of T cell receptor beta chains from one sample in a study of T cell responses to AZD1222 COVID-19 vaccine. Sequencing was performed with immunoSEQ multiplex PCR; in TCRdb, only in-frame clones are kept and a portion is missing. The repertoire holds 200,000 or so clones, around 93% seen once, with 1% in the top ten. The sequenced sample was peripheral blood, obtained on day 0 of MenACWY control vaccination. These receptors were taken from an adult in good health. Both conserved end residues are part of each CDR3. Fields, in order: D gene, clone size, V gene, J gene, CDR3 DNA, CDR3 protein. D genes are given only for firm matches. A clone size is listed for some rows: how often the clone was seen (once, few, many), or a class if it is expanded.

D: -; size: -; V: TRBV2; J: TRBJ1-1; DNA: TGTGCCAGAGACGACGGAGGGGGGACTGAAGCTTTCTTT; CDR3: CARDDGGGTEAFF
D: -; size: few; V: TRBV7-8; J: TRBJ1-2; DNA: TGTGCCAGCACAGGCAGGGCTGAATATGGCTACACCTTC; CDR3: CASTGRAEYGYTF
D: -; size: once; V: TRBV19; J: TRBJ2-1; DNA: TGTGCCAGTAGGAACCGTCAGGCGGAGCAGTTCTTC; CDR3: CASRNRQAEQFF
D: -; size: -; V: TRBV5-6; J: TRBJ2-6; DNA: TGTGCCAGCAGACCCTCTGGGGCCAACGTCCTGACTTTC; CDR3: CASRPSGANVLTF
D: TRBD2; size: -; V: TRBV25-1; J: TRBJ2-2; DNA: TGTGCCAGCCATACGAGACTAGCGGGGGGCACCGGGGAGCTGTTTTTT; CDR3: CASHTRLAGGTGELFF
D: -; size: -; V: TRBV6-6; J: TRBJ1-4; DNA: TGTGCCAGCAGTTACCTGACAGCAACTAATGAAAAACTGTTTTTT; CDR3: CASSYLTATNEKLFF
D: TRBD1; size: few; V: TRBV5-1; J: TRBJ1-2; DNA: TGCGCCAGCAGCCCAGGACAGGGCAATGGCTACACCTTC; CDR3: CASSPGQGNGYTF
D: -; size: -; V: TRBV7-8; J: TRBJ2-7; DNA: TGTGCCAGCAGCTTAGGGACGGGCTACGAGCAGTACTTC; CDR3: CASSLGTGYEQYF
D: TRBD1; size: -; V: TRBV6-5; J: TRBJ1-6; DNA: TGTGCCAGCAGGACACAGGGGGCTAATTCACCCCTCCACTTT; CDR3: CASRTQGANSPLHF
D: -; size: -; V: TRBV5-4; J: TRBJ1-1; DNA: TGTGCCAGCAGCTTGGGGTTGCCGGGGACGAACACTGAAGCTTTCTTT; CDR3: CASSLGLPGTNTEAFF
D: -; size: few; V: TRBV30; J: TRBJ1-3; DNA: TGTGCCTGGAGCCGGGACAACTCTGGAAACACCATATATTTT; CDR3: CAWSRDNSGNTIYF
D: -; size: -; V: TRBV3-1/TRBV3-2; J: TRBJ1-6; DNA: TGTGCCAGCAGCCAATGGGGGGAGAGAAATAATTCACCCCTCCACTTT; CDR3: CASSQWGERNNSPLHF
D: TRBD1; size: -; V: TRBV5-4; J: TRBJ1-2; DNA: TGTGCCAGCAGCGGGGGGGGACAGTCAGGCTATGGCTACACCTTC; CDR3: CASSGGGQSGYGYTF
D: TRBD1; size: -; V: TRBV3-1/TRBV3-2; J: TRBJ1-2; DNA: TGTGCCAGCGGGGACAGCTTTCTCGAGGGTGGCTACACCTTC; CDR3: CASGDSFLEGGYTF